Below, one T cell receptor (beta chain) is given with its context. The antigen is unknown. This sample was taken from a study of T cell responses to AZD1222 COVID-19 vaccine. General study results and limits: Clonal diversity may have been underestimated, and the donors were mostly white British, with more females than males. Researchers report vaccine-associated CD4 TCRs spanning spike, with dominance at 160-218 and 743-854.

Data came from immunoSEQ multiplex PCR; TCRdb stores just in-frame clones and leaves some out. This table has roughly 66,000 clones, around 82% appearing once. Trimming took off 7 bases at V and 3 bases at J, with 12 bases between the two ends. Germline V lookup: CDR1 ENHRY, CDR2 SYGVKD. The CDR3 loop spans 13 amino acids. J is TRBJ1-2 and V is TRBV10-3, with a tentative D call TRBD1 (5 bases). The specimen was peripheral blood, collected on day 0 of AZD1222 vaccination. The clonotype comes from an adult in good health. The CDR3 is CAITGIAYYGYTF. CDR3 sequence (DNA): TGTGCCATCACAGGGATCGCCTACTATGGCTACACCTTC.